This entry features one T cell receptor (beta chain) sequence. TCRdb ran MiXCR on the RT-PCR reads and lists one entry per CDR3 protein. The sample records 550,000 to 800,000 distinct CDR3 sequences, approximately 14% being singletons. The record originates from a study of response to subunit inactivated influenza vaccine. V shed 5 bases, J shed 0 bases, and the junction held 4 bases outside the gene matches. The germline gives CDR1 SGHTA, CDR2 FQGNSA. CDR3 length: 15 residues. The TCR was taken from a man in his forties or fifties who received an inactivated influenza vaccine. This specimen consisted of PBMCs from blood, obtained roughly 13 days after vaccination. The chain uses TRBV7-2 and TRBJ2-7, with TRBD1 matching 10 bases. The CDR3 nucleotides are TGTGCCAGCAGCCCTGACAGGGGGCTCTCCTACGAGCAGTACTTC. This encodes CASSPDRGLSYEQYF.